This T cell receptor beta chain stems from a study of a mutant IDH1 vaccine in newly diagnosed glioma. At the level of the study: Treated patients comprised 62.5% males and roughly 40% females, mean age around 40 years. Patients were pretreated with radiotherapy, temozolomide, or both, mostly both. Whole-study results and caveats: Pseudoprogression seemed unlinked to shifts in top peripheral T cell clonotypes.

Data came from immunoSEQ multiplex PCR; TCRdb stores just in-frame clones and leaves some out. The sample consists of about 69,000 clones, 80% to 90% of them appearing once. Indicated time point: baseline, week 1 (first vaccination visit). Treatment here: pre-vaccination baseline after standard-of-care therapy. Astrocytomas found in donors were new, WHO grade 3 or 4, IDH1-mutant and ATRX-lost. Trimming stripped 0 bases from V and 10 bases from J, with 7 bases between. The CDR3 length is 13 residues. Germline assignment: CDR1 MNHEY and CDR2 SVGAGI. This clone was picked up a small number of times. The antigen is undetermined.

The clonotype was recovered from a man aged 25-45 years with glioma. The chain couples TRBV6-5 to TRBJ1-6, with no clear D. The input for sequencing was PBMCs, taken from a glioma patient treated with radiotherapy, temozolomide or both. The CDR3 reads CASSYSVGSPLHF. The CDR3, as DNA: TGTGCCAGCAGTTACTCTGTAGGATCACCCCTCCACTTT.